This TCR beta chain was sequenced in a study of shared clonotypes between healthy human individuals. The study's findings and limits: Several donors shared about 5% of their naive CD4 clonotypes. Rarefaction showed that sequencing of sorted subsets was incomplete (despite large depth). Sharing of clonotypes among donors was expected to vary with sequencing depth.

TCRdb's copy holds only in-frame clones and misses some; the assay was immunoSEQ multiplex PCR. The table lists about 1.4 million clones, roughly 95% of them singletons, with roughly 1.2% in the top ten. Concerning this clone itself: Its antigen is not known.

Every donor was a Caucasian adult from Nashville, Tennessee. Looked up from germline, CDR1 is SGHKS and CDR2 is YYEKEE (reference sequence). J gave up 7 bases and V 2 bases, and 10 bases lay outside the gene matches. CDR3 length: 15 residues. The J gene is TRBJ2-7, the V gene TRBV5-5; TRBD1 matches at 9 bases. The receptor's source is a man aged 25 to 40 in good health. Sequencing was carried out using naive CD4+ T cells sorted from blood. Sample subset: CD45RA+ positively selected. CDR3 region: CASSLGTGTPLEQYF. The CDR3 DNA reads as TGTGCCAGCAGCTTAGGGACAGGGACTCCACTGGAGCAGTACTTC.